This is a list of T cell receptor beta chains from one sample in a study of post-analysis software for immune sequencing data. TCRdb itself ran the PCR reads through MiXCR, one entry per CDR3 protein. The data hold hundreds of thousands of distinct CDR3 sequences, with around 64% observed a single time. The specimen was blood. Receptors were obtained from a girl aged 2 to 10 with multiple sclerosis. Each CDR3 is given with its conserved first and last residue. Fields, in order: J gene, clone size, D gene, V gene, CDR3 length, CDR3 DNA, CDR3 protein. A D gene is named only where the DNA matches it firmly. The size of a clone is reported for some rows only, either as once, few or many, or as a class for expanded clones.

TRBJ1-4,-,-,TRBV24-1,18,TGTGCCACCAGTGATTCTCGCCATCTAGGGTCAGCTAATGAAAAACTGTTTTTT,CATSDSRHLGSANEKLFF
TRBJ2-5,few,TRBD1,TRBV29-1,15,TGCAGCGTCGATGCCTGGGACAGGGACCAAGAGACCCAGTACTTC,CSVDAWDRDQETQYF
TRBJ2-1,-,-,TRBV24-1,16,TGTGCCACCAGTGGGGTAGGGTCCAGAGGGAACAATGAGCAGTTCTTC,CATSGVGSRGNNEQFF
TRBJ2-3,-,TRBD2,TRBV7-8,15,TGTGCCAGCGGATGGAATGGGGGGGGAACAGATACGCAGTATTTT,CASGWNGGGTDTQYF
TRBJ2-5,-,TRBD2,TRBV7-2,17,TGTGCCAGCAGCTTAGTAGGGGGACTAGCGGGGAAGGAGACCCAGTACTTC,CASSLVGGLAGKETQYF
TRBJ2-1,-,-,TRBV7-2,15,TGTGCCAGCAGCTTAGAGAGGGTCTATGGGGATGAGCAGTTCTTC,CASSLERVYGDEQFF
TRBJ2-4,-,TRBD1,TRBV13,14,TGTGCCAGCAGCTTACCGCGACAGGGGGGGAGTAAGTACTTC,CASSLPRQGGSKYF
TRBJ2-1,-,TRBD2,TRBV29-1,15,TGCAGCTCAGTCCATAGCGGGAGCTCCTACAATGAGCAGTTCTTC,CSSVHSGSSYNEQFF
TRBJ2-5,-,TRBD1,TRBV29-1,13,TGCAGCGCACGGACAGGGGAAAGGGAGACCCAGTACTTC,CSARTGERETQYF
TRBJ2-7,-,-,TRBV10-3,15,TGTGCCATCAGGAGGGGCCAGGGCCTATCCTACGAGCAGTACTTC,CAIRRGQGLSYEQYF
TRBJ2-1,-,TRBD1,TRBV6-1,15,TGTGCCAGCAGTGAGGAGGGACAGGTATACAATGAGCAGTTCTTC,CASSEEGQVYNEQFF
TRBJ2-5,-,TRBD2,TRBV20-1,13,TGCAGTGCTATCAGGGAGGGACAAGAGACCCAGTACTTC,CSAIREGQETQYF
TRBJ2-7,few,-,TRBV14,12,TGTGCCAGCAGCCAACTCCTCTACGAGCAGTACTTC,CASSQLLYEQYF
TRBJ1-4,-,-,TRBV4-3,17,TGCGCCAGCAGCCTAAGCCCTGACAGTGCAGCTAATGAAAAACTGTTTTTT,CASSLSPDSAANEKLFF